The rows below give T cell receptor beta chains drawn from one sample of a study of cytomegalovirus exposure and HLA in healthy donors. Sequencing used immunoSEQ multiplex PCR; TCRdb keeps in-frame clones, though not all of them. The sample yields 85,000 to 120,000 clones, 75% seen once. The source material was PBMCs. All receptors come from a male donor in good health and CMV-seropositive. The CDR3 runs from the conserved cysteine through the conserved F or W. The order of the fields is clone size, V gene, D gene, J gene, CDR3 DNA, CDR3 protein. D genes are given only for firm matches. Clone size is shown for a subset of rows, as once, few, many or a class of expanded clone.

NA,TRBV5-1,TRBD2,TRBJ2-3,TGCGCCAGCAGCAGGCTAGCGGGGGGGAGCACAGATACGCAGTATTTT,CASSRLAGGSTDTQYF
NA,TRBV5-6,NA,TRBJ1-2,TGTGCCAGCAGCTTGGCCGGGCTCTCGGGAAGTGGCTACACCTTC,CASSLAGLSGSGYTF
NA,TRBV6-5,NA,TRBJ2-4,TGTGCCAGCAGTCAGGGGGGCCTAGCCAAAAACATTCAGTACTTC,CASSQGGLAKNIQYF
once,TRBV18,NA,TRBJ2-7,TGTGCCAGCTCAGGCAGGGGACACGAGCAGTACTTC,CASSGRGHEQYF
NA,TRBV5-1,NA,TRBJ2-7,TGCGCCAGCAGCAAACCGGACACGGACCCCTACGAGCAGTACTTC,CASSKPDTDPYEQYF
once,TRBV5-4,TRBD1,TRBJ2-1,TGTGCCAGCGCCAGACAGGGGGCAAACAATGAGCAGTTCTTC,CASARQGANNEQFF
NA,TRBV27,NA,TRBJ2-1,TGTGCCAGCAGTGGGTGGACACTTTACAATGAGCAGTTCTTC,CASSGWTLYNEQFF
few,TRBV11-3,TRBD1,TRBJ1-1,TGTGCCAGCAGCTTAGATTTTGGGACAGGGAATGAAGCTTTCTTT,CASSLDFGTGNEAFF
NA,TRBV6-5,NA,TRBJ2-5,TGTGCCAGCAGTTATTCAGGGGCGCCCCCAGAGACCCAGTACTTC,CASSYSGAPPETQYF
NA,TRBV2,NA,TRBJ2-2,TGTGCCAGCAGAGGGAGTTTGATCTCCGGGGAGCTGTTTTTT,CASRGSLISGELFF
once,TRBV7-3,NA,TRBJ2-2,TGTGCCAGCAGCTTAGGCGGTGATAACACCGGGGAGCTGTTTTTT,CASSLGGDNTGELFF
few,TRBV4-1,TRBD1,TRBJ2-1,TGCGCCAGCAGCTGGGACAGGTGGAATGAGCAGTTCTTC,CASSWDRWNEQFF
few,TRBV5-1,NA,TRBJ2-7,TGCGCCAGCAGCTTGGACCGAGATCAAATACGGGGGACCTACGAGCAGTACTTC,CASSLDRDQIRGTYEQYF
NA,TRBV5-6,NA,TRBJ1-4,TGTGCCAGCAGCTTTAGAGGTACAGGACTGTTTTTT,CASSFRGTGLFF
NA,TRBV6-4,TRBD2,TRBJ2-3,TGTGCCAGCAGCGGCGGGGGGGCGACAGATACGCAGTATTTT,CASSGGGATDTQYF
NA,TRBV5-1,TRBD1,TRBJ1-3,TGCGCCAGCAGCCGGGACAGCTCTGGAAACACCATATATTTT,CASSRDSSGNTIYF
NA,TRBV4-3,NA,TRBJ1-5,TGCGCCAGCAGCCAAGATCTGGGGCAGGGCTATAGCAATCAGCCCCAGCATTTT,CASSQDLGQGYSNQPQHF
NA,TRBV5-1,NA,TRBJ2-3,TGCGCCAGCTTCGGACTCCCTCCCCGGGGTACGCAGTATTTT,CASFGLPPRGTQYF
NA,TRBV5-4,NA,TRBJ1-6,TGTGCCAGCAGCTTGGAGGCCGGAACTGGGCCAGTTACGCCGGCACCCCTCCACTTT,CASSLEAGTGPVTPAPLHF
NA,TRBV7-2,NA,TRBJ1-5,TGTGCCAGCAGCTTAGGGAGGGATCAGCCCCAGCATTTT,CASSLGRDQPQHF
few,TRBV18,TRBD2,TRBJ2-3,TGTGCCAGCTCACCACCGTTAGCCAGCGGGAATGATACGCAGTATTTT,CASSPPLASGNDTQYF
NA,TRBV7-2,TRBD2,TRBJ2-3,TGTGCCAGCAGCTTAGTTCTAGCGGGAGGGCCTAGCACAGATACGCAGTATTTT,CASSLVLAGGPSTDTQYF
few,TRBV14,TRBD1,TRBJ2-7,TGTGCCAGCAGTCGTGTCAGGGGGTCCTACGAGCAGTACTTC,CASSRVRGSYEQYF
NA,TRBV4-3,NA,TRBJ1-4,TGCGCCAGCAGCCAAGAGGGGGGGGTTAATGAAAAACTGTTTTTT,CASSQEGGVNEKLFF
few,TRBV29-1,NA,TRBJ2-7,TGCAGCGTTGAGGGGGCGTTGGGGGAGCAGTACTTC,CSVEGALGEQYF
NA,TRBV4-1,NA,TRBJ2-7,TGCGCCAGCAGCCAAGATGACGGACTTATCTCCTACGAGCAGTACTTC,CASSQDDGLISYEQYF
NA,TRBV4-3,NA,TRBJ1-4,TGCGCCAGCAGCCAAGATCCGAGCGCGTATGAAAAACTGTTTTTT,CASSQDPSAYEKLFF
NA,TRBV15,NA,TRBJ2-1,TGTGCCTCCTCAAGGCGGAGCTCCTACAATGAGCAGTTCTTC,CASSRRSSYNEQFF
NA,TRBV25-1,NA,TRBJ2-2,TGTGCCAGCAGTGTGTGGGGCGCGAACACCGGGGAGCTGTTTTTT,CASSVWGANTGELFF
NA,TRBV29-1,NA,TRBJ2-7,TGCAGCGCCGACCCTGGTTTAGAGGCCTACGAGCAGTACTTC,CSADPGLEAYEQYF
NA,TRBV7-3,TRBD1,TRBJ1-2,TGTGCCAGCAGCTTAGTGGCAGGGGGCGCCGGGGGCTACACCTTC,CASSLVAGGAGGYTF
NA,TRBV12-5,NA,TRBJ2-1,TGTGCTAGTGGTTTAAGTCTTCATGGTAGCTACAATGAGCAGTTCTTC,CASGLSLHGSYNEQFF
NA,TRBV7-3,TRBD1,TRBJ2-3,TGTGCCAGCGCTCGGACAGGTAGCACAGATACGCAGTATTTT,CASARTGSTDTQYF
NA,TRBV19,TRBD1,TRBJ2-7,TGTGCCAGTAGTTTTGACAGGGGGACCTACGAGCAGTACTTC,CASSFDRGTYEQYF
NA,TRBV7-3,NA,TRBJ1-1,TGTGCCAGCAGCGCACAGGCTAACACTGAAGCTTTCTTT,CASSAQANTEAFF
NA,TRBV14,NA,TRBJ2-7,TGTGCCAGCAGCCAAGCACCTCACGAGTACGAGCAGTACTTC,CASSQAPHEYEQYF
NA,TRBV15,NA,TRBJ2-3,TGTGCCACCAGCAGAGATCGCACTAGCAGCCGCACAGATACGCAGTATTTT,CATSRDRTSSRTDTQYF
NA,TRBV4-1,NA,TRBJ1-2,TGCGCCAGCAGCCAAGATAGGGGAAGGAATGGCTACACCTTC,CASSQDRGRNGYTF
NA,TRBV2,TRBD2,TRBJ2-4,TGTGCCAGCAGTGGCCGGGGACTAGCGGGATCGGACATTCAGTACTTC,CASSGRGLAGSDIQYF
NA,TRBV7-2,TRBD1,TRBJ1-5,TGTGCCAGCAGCACCTGGACAGGCAGGACGACCGATAGCAATCAGCCCCAGCATTTT,CASSTWTGRTTDSNQPQHF
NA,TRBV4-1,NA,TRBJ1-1,TGCGCCAGCAGCCAAGATCGGTGGGGCGTCACTGAAGCTTTCTTT,CASSQDRWGVTEAFF
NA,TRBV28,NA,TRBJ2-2,TGTGCCAGCAGTTCGAGATACAGGGAAGTCCACATCACCGGGGAGCTGTTTTTT,CASSSRYREVHITGELFF
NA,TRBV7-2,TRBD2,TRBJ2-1,TGTGCCAGCAGCCCCTGGGGTAGCGGGAGAGATGAGCAGTTCTTC,CASSPWGSGRDEQFF
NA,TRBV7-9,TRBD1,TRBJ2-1,TGTGCCAGCAGCCTCATGACAGGGTTTATAGGCAATGAGCAGTTCTTC,CASSLMTGFIGNEQFF
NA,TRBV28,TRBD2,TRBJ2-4,TGTGCCAGCAGTATACGGGGACTAGCGGGAGGCAAAAACATTCAGTACTTC,CASSIRGLAGGKNIQYF
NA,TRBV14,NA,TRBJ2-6,TGTGCCAGCAGCCCCCGTAGTGTCGGGTACTCTGGGGCCAACGTCCTGACTTTC,CASSPRSVGYSGANVLTF
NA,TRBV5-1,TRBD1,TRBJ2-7,TGCGCCAGCAGCTTGGGCCAGGGGGCCCTGTACGAGCAGTACTTC,CASSLGQGALYEQYF
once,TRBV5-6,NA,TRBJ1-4,TGTGCCAGCAGCAAACTGGGACTTAATGAAAAACTGTTTTTT,CASSKLGLNEKLFF
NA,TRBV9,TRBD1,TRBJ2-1,TGTGCCAGCAGCGCTCAGGGGGCGGGTTACAATGAGCAGTTCTTC,CASSAQGAGYNEQFF
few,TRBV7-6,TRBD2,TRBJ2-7,TGTGCCAGCAGCTCGGAACCTAGCGGGGTTGACGAGCAGTACTTC,CASSSEPSGVDEQYF
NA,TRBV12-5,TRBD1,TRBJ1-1,TGTGCTAGTGGTTCCCCGTCACCCGGACAGGGGGCGAACACTGAAGCTTTCTTT,CASGSPSPGQGANTEAFF
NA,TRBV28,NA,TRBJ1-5,TGTGCCAGCAGTGAGCAGGTTAGCAATCAGCCCCAGCATTTT,CASSEQVSNQPQHF
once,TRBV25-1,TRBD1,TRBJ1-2,TGTGCCAGCAGTGATCAGGGGGCGGATGGCTACACCTTC,CASSDQGADGYTF
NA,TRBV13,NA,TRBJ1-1,TGTGCCAGCAGCCCTAACGGGAACACTGAAGCTTTCTTT,CASSPNGNTEAFF